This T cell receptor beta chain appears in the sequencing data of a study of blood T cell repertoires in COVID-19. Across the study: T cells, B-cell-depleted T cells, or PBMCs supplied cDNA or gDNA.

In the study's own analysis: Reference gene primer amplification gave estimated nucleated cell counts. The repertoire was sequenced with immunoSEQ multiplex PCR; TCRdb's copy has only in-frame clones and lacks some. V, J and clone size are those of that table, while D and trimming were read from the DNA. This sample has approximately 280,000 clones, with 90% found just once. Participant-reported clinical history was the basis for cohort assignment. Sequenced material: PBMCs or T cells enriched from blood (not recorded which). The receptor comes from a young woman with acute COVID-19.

CDR3 sequence: CASSPVGDFHGYTF. As DNA, the CDR3 is TGTGCCAGCAGCCCAGTGGGGGACTTTCATGGCTACACCTTC. The rearrangement links TRBV11-2 to TRBJ1-2; a weak D match, TRBD1 (5 bases). Germline lookup yields CDR1 SGHAT and CDR2 FQNNGV. The CDR3 consists of 14 residues. Deletions cut 5 bases from V and 6 bases from J, with 16 bases between.